This TCR beta chain emerged from a study of T-cell memory formation after mild COVID-19. MiXCR, run by TCRdb on the 5' RACE reads, gives a single entry per CDR3 protein. This table has 550,000 to 650,000 distinct CDR3 sequences, 17% appearing once. In this sample, this clonotype turned up a few times. The antigen is not known. V dropped 5 bases and J dropped 1; count of bases not matched to a gene: 12. This CDR3 has 18 residues. Germline CDR1 and CDR2: KGHSH and LQKENI. Whole-study results and caveats: Whether second-wave clones peaking at day 37 were SARS-CoV-2 specific went unconfirmed. Contracting clones localized mainly to CM and EM when CD4+ and mainly to EMRA when CD8+. Cross-reactive memory seemingly joined, as some responding clones were found in pre-infection memory. CD4/CD8 balance characterized clones contracting day 15 to 85, and CD4+ skew characterized later expanders.

The sample consisted of PBMCs or a T cell subset sorted from them (not recorded which). The receptor was isolated from an adult woman who had mild COVID-19 (a few samples of this study predate the infection). Cell type and time point are not known. The chain carries TRBV18 and TRBJ2-2; 8 nucleotides align to TRBD1. The CDR3 DNA reads as TGTGCCAGCTCAACGACAGGACAGGGAGTTCAGAACACCGGGGAGCTGTTTTTT. Protein: CASSTTGQGVQNTGELFF.